The 31 T cell receptor beta chains presented below share a single source sample, sequenced in a study of cytomegalovirus exposure and HLA in healthy donors. PCR involved 60 Vbeta and 13 Jbeta primers. Libraries were prepared by immunoSEQ multiplex PCR; TCRdb keeps only in-frame clonotypes and omits some of them. The sample has more than 140,000 clones, about 75% seen once. The sequenced material came from PBMCs. These receptors were taken from a male donor in good health and CMV-seronegative.

This clone was detected only once. The chain combines TRBV6-1 with TRBJ2-1; perhaps TRBD2 as D (5 bases). V lost 2 bases and J lost 4, with 12 bases in between. CDR3 length: 15 amino acids. CDR1 MNHNS and CDR2 SASEGT come from the germline V gene. CDR3 nucleotide sequence: TGTGCCAGCAGTGAAAGGTGGGGAGCGTACAATGAGCAGTTCTTC. Amino acid sequence: CASSERWGAYNEQFF.

J is TRBJ1-2 and V is TRBV29-1; D unresolved. The germline gives CDR1 SQVTM, CDR2 ANQGSEA. The CDR3 runs 9 residues. The ends were cut back, 3 bases at V and 6 bases at J, with 2 bases in the middle. The CDR3 coding sequence is TGCAGCGTTGACAATGGCTACACCTTC. It codes for CSVDNGYTF. Filled out from reference TRBV29-1 and TRBJ1-2, the complete variable domain reads SAVISQKPSRDICQRGTSLTIQCQVDSQVTMMFWYRQQPGQSLTLIATANQGSEATYESGFVIDKFPISRPNLTFSTLTVSNMSPEDSSIYLCSVDNGYTFGSGTRLTVV.

The chain uses TRBV9 and TRBJ1-2, with 9 nucleotides matching TRBD1. The CDR3 is made up of 17 amino acids. J gave up 0 bases and V 4 bases, and 10 bases lay outside the gene matches. CDR1 is SGDLS and CDR2 is YYNGEE in the germline V gene. The CDR3 protein is CASSPSGTGIANYGYTF. The CDR3, as DNA: TGTGCCAGCAGCCCCTCCGGGACAGGGATAGCTAACTATGGCTACACCTTC.

This chain connects TRBV27 to TRBJ2-7; 9 nucleotides match TRBD1. CDR3 size: 14 residues. V lost 5 bases and J lost 3; bases outside the gene matches: 5. The germline V gene encodes CDR1 MNHEY and CDR2 SMNVEV (reference sequence). The CDR3 nucleotides are TGTGCCAGCAGTGCAACAGGGGGCGGCTACGAGCAGTACTTC. The encoded protein is CASSATGGGYEQYF.

This clone was seen just once. The chain combines TRBV6-5 with TRBJ2-3, with TRBD1 identical over 8 bases. The CDR3 runs to 15 residues. The junction had 3 bases not matched to a gene; V was cut back by 2 bases and J by 2 bases. The germline V gene has CDR1 MNHEY and CDR2 SVGAGI. The CDR3: CASSYGDRTTDTQYF. CDR3 nucleotides: TGTGCCAGCAGTTACGGGGACAGGACCACAGATACGCAGTATTTT.

The J gene is TRBJ1-2, the V gene TRBV19; no firm D call. Trimming removed 7 bases from V and 4 bases from J, with 10 bases in between. From germline, CDR1 is LNHDA and CDR2 SQIVND (reference sequence). This CDR3 comprises 12 residues. The CDR3 region has the DNA TGTGCCAGTAATCGGGGTTTCTATGGCTACACCTTC. Its protein product is CASNRGFYGYTF.

The genes are TRBV4-1 and TRBJ1-5; D might be TRBD1 (6 bases). This CDR3 is 14 amino acids long. CDR1 MGHRA and CDR2 YSYEKL come from the germline V gene. Trimming left V 4 bases short and J 6 bases short, with 13 bases between. CDR3 sequence: CASSPQGPGQPQHF. Here the CDR3 DNA reads TGCGCCAGCAGCCCACAGGGTCCAGGTCAGCCCCAGCATTTT.

The chain employs TRBV2 and TRBJ2-2; 8 bases are a match to TRBD2. The V gene's germline CDR1 is SNHLY and CDR2 FYNNEI. There are 15 residues in the CDR3. V lost 11 bases, J lost 7 bases, and 15 bases stayed unmatched. The CDR3 sequence is CAVLRTTRGGGELFF. The CDR3, as DNA: TGTGCCGTTCTACGGACTACCCGGGGGGGCGGGGAGCTGTTTTTT.

In its sample, this clone was seen a few times. CDR3 DNA sequence: TGTGCCAGCAGTGACACAGAATTGAACACTGAAGCTTTCTTT. It yields the protein CASSDTELNTEAFF. The rearrangement joins TRBV6-5 to TRBJ1-1, with D unclear. This CDR3 spans 14 amino acids. CDR1 is MNHEY, CDR2 SVGAGI, per germline. Trimming cost V 5 bases and J 0 bases, with 10 bases left between them.

V and J are TRBV19 and TRBJ1-2; D is uncertain. V was pared by 5 bases and J by 2 bases, with 18 bases between. The CDR3 covers 16 residues. CDR1 LNHDA and CDR2 SQIVND come from the germline V gene (reference sequence). The CDR3, as DNA: TGTGCCAGTAGTGTCTTGCGGGATCCCCTAAACTATGGCTACACCTTC. Translated, it gives CASSVLRDPLNYGYTF.

This clone has only one observation. The chain couples TRBV10-3 to TRBJ2-3, with 9 bases matching TRBD2. Trimming cost V 0 bases and J 1 base; bases outside gene matches: 2. The CDR3 length is 16 residues. The germline V gene has CDR1 ENHRY and CDR2 SYGVKD. The CDR3, as DNA: TGTGCCATCAGTGAGTCCGCGGGAGGGGGCACAGATACGCAGTATTTT. This translates into CAISESAGGGTDTQYF.

The chain links TRBV7-8 to TRBJ2-3; 10 positions agree with TRBD2. The CDR3 runs to 18 residues. J lost 1 base, V lost 2 bases, and 9 bases had no gene match. Germline V lookup: CDR1 SGHVS, CDR2 FQNEAQ. The DNA of the CDR3 is TGTGCCAGCAGCTTATCTTTGGGACTAGCGTTGCGCACAGATACGCAGTATTTT. It translates to CASSLSLGLALRTDTQYF. Looking up the rest from reference TRBV7-8 and TRBJ2-3 gives the full variable domain: GAGVSQSPRYKVAKRGQDVALRCDPISGHVSLFWYQQALGQGPEFLTYFQNEAQLDKSGLPSDRFFAERPEGSVSTLKIQRTQQEDSAVYLCASSLSLGLALRTDTQYFGPGTRLTVL.

The rearrangement links TRBV7-9 to TRBJ2-3; no reliable D call. CDR3 length equals 13 residues. The germline V gene has CDR1 SEHNR and CDR2 FQNEAQ (reference sequence). Trimming took 4 bases from V and 3 from J, leaving 8 bases between them. This CDR3 reads CASSSGQTDTQYF. In nucleotides, the CDR3 is TGTGCCAGCAGCTCAGGCCAGACAGATACGCAGTATTTT. Full variable domain (missing parts from reference TRBV7-9 and TRBJ2-3): DTGVSQNPRHKITKRGQNVTFRCDPISEHNRLYWYRQTLGQGPEFLTYFQNEAQLEKSRLLSDRFSAERPKGSFSTLEIQRTEQGDSAMYLCASSSGQTDTQYFGPGTRLTVL.

The V call is TRBV4-3, the J call TRBJ1-1; tentatively, D is TRBD1 (5 bases). Trimming took 3 bases from V and 0 from J, leaving 17 bases between them. Looked up from germline, CDR1 is LGHNA and CDR2 is YSLEER. The CDR3 totals 17 residues. The CDR3 region has the DNA TGCGCCAGCAGCCAGCCCGGAACTCGGGGGGTGAACACTGAAGCTTTCTTT. It codes for CASSQPGTRGVNTEAFF.

This chain connects TRBV28 to TRBJ2-2; D is unresolved. This CDR3 contains 15 residues. Trimming took 0 bases from V and 1 from J, leaving 6 bases between them. The germline gives CDR1 MDHEN, CDR2 SYDVKM. In DNA, the CDR3 is TGTGCCAGCAGTTTATGGCGTCGGAACACCGGGGAGCTGTTTTTT. This gives the protein CASSLWRRNTGELFF.

This chain joins TRBV2 and TRBJ2-5, with 11 nucleotides matching TRBD2. The CDR3 is 14 amino acids. V lost 4 bases, J lost 11 bases, and 9 bases stayed unmatched. The germline CDR1 and CDR2 sequences are SNHLY and FYNNEI. CDR3 in DNA: TGTGCCAGCAGTGGACACGATCCTAGCGGGAGGCAGTACTTC. This encodes CASSGHDPSGRQYF.

J is TRBJ2-5 and V is TRBV5-6, with D possibly being TRBD1 (5 bases). Germline assignment: CDR1 SGHDT and CDR2 YYEEEE. There are 13 residues in the CDR3. Trimming stripped 5 bases from V and 3 bases from J, with 11 bases between. The CDR3 here is CASRHQGEETQYF. CDR3 DNA sequence: TGTGCCAGCAGGCATCAAGGGGAAGAGACCCAGTACTTC.

This clone was recorded a few times. The chain joins TRBV2 to TRBJ2-6; TRBD1 matches at 8 bases. V shed 2 bases and J 0 bases; nucleotides not matched to a gene: 3. The CDR3 covers 17 residues. Germline CDR1 reads SNHLY; CDR2 reads FYNNEI. In DNA form, the CDR3 reads TGTGCCAGCAGTGAACAGGGGGCCTTCTCTGGGGCCAACGTCCTGACTTTC. Translating it yields CASSEQGAFSGANVLTF.

The V gene is TRBV7-9, the J gene TRBJ2-1; D is perhaps TRBD1 (6 bases). This CDR3 has 17 residues. Per the germline V gene, CDR1 is SEHNR and CDR2 is FQNEAQ (reference sequence). The germline V and J ends were trimmed by 0 bases and 6 bases, with 18 bases remaining between them. Here the CDR3 DNA reads TGTGCCAGCAGCTTAGCCAGTAGAACAGGGTCGGCCAATGAGCAGTTCTTC. Amino acids: CASSLASRTGSANEQFF.

The chain uses TRBV18 and TRBJ1-3; D is perhaps TRBD1 (6 bases). Germline loops: CDR1 KGHSH, CDR2 LQKENI. CDR3 length: 17 amino acids. V was pared by 2 bases and J by 3 bases, with 17 bases between. CDR3 in amino acids: CASSPISGGTGGNTIYF. The CDR3 bases are TGTGCCAGCTCACCAATCAGCGGGGGCACCGGTGGAAACACCATATATTTT.

This clone occurred a few times. Here the CDR3 reads CASSVEAGVYTGELFF. CDR3 sequence (DNA): TGTGCCAGCAGCGTTGAGGCGGGAGTGTACACCGGGGAGCTGTTTTTT. This chain links TRBV9 with TRBJ2-2; 7 bases line up with TRBD2. The V and J ends lost 2 bases and 3 bases, in that order; junction bases with no gene match: 7. Germline V CDR1 and CDR2: SGDLS, YYNGEE. This CDR3 contains 16 residues. The full variable domain, with the rest looked up from reference TRBV9 and TRBJ2-2, is DSGVTQTPKHLITATGQRVTLRCSPRSGDLSVYWYQQSLDQGLQFLIQYYNGEERAKGNILERFSAQQFPDLHSELNLSSLELGDSALYFCASSVEAGVYTGELFFGEGSRLTVL.

The chain has TRBV5-5 and TRBJ2-7, with TRBD1 identical over 7 bases. V shed 2 bases and J 5 bases; nucleotides not matched to a gene: 4. CDR3 length: 13 amino acids. Germline CDR1 and CDR2: SGHKS and YYEKEE (reference sequence). CDR3 amino acids: CASSFYRGDEQYF. The CDR3 DNA reads as TGTGCCAGCAGCTTCTACAGGGGCGACGAGCAGTACTTC.

This clone was detected only a few times. The chain combines TRBV9 with TRBJ2-2; 7 positions agree with TRBD1. The length of the CDR3 is 15 residues. With V trimmed by 3 bases and J by 4 bases, 6 bases remained unmatched. CDR1 and CDR2 (germline): SGDLS, YYNGEE. CDR3 protein: CASSEADRATGELFF. For the CDR3, the DNA is TGTGCCAGCAGCGAGGCTGACAGGGCCACCGGGGAGCTGTTTTTT.

The DNA for the CDR3 is TGCGCCAGCAGCCAAGCCTTTAGGAGCCAAGAGACCCAGTACTTC. It translates to CASSQAFRSQETQYF. V usage is TRBV4-3 and J usage is TRBJ2-5; D is undetermined. This CDR3 has 15 amino acids. The V and J ends lost 1 base and 1 base respectively, with 10 bases between them. Per germline, CDR1 LGHNA and CDR2 YSLEER.

The rearrangement uses TRBV30 and TRBJ2-7, with a possible D match to TRBD2 (6 bases). CDR3 length: 16 amino acids. The germline gives CDR1 GTSNPN, CDR2 SVGIG (reference sequence). Trimming stripped 0 bases from V and 0 bases from J, with 15 bases between. The DNA of the CDR3 is TGTGCCTGGAGTGTACGGTGGAGGGAACTCTCCTACGAGCAGTACTTC. Translation gives CAWSVRWRELSYEQYF.

This chain connects TRBV29-1 to TRBJ1-5; 9 nucleotides match TRBD1. The CDR3 extends over 13 amino acids. V lost 4 bases and J lost 2; bases outside the gene matches: 0. CDR1 and CDR2 from the germline V gene are SQVTM and ANQGSEA. The CDR3 DNA reads TGCAGCGTTGGGGACAGGGGCAATCAGCCCCAGCATTTT. Translated: CSVGDRGNQPQHF.

This rearrangement joins TRBV7-2 to TRBJ1-1, with 9 bases that match TRBD1. The CDR3 is made up of 17 amino acids. V lost 5 bases to trimming and J lost 8 bases; unmatched junction nucleotides: 18. Germline loops: CDR1 SGHTA, CDR2 FQGNSA. The CDR3 DNA sequence: TGTGCCAGCAGCCGTCCTCTCCTCGGGGACAGGGTGGGAGAAGCTTTCTTT. Protein: CASSRPLLGDRVGEAFF.

This clone was counted once. The V and J genes are TRBV9 and TRBJ1-1, with 12 bases that match TRBD1. Germline V gene lookup returns CDR1 SGDLS and CDR2 YYNGEE. Germline trimming cut 1 base from V and 3 bases from J; bases unmatched to any gene: 7. The length of the CDR3 is 17 residues. As DNA, the CDR3 is TGTGCCAGCAGCGTACGGGACAGGGGGCGTTCGGACACTGAAGCTTTCTTT. Protein sequence: CASSVRDRGRSDTEAFF.

This chain connects TRBV7-9 to TRBJ1-4; 9 bases are a match to TRBD1. There are 15 residues in the CDR3. Germline CDR1 reads SEHNR; CDR2 reads FQNEAQ (reference sequence). The V and J ends lost 1 base and 7 bases, in that order; junction bases with no gene match: 4. DNA of the CDR3: TGTGCCAGCAGCTTAGTTGGGACAGGGAGTGAAAAACTGTTTTTT. It is translated as CASSLVGTGSEKLFF.

The chain has TRBV7-9 and TRBJ1-2, with a weak D call TRBD1 (5 bases). The germline gives CDR1 SEHNR, CDR2 FQNEAQ (reference sequence). The CDR3 consists of 13 residues. The V end lost 1 base, the J end lost 6 bases, and 9 bases lay between the germline ends. The CDR3 DNA follows: TGTGCCAGCAGCTTAGACGGCAGGGATGGCTACACCTTC. Protein: CASSLDGRDGYTF.

This clone was detected only a few times. The chain recombines TRBV10-3 with TRBJ1-2; 12 bases align to TRBD1. V was pared by 8 bases and J by 4 bases, with 5 bases of the junction left unmatched. The CDR3 has 14 amino acids. Germline CDR1 reads ENHRY; CDR2 reads SYGVKD. The CDR3, as DNA: TGTGCCATCGGGACAGGGGGCATGGTCTATGGCTACACCTTC. Its protein product is CAIGTGGMVYGYTF.